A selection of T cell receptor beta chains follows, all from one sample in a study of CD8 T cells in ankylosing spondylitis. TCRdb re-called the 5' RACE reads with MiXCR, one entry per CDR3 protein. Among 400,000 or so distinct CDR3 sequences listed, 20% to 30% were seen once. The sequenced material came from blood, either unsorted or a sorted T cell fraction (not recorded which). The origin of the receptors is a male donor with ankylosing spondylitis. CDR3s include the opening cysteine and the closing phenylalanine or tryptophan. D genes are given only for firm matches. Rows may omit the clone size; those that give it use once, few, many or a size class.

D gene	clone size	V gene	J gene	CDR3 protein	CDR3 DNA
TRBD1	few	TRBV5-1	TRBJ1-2	CASSSTGDYGYTF	TGCGCCAGCAGTTCTACAGGGGACTATGGCTACACCTTC
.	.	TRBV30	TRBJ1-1	CAWIRGYTEAFF	TGTGCCTGGATTAGGGGTTACACTGAAGCTTTCTTT
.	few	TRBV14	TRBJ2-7	CASSQVGTYYEQYF	TGTGCCAGCAGCCAAGTGGGGACCTACTACGAGCAGTACTTC
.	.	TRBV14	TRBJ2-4	CASSQIGAKNIQYF	TGTGCCAGCAGCCAGATTGGGGCCAAAAACATTCAGTACTTC
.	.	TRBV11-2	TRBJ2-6	CASSLEFGGSNSGANVLTF	TGTGCCAGCAGCTTAGAATTTGGCGGATCGAACTCTGGGGCCAACGTCCTGACTTTC
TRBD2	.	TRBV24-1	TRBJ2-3	CATSDLGPLAGETDTQYF	TGTGCCACCAGTGATTTGGGGCCTCTAGCGGGAGAGACAGATACGCAGTATTTT
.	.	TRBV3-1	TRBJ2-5	CASSQGLMGSTQYF	TGTGCCAGCAGCCAAGGTTTAATGGGGTCGACCCAGTACTTC
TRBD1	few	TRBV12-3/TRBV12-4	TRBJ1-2	CASSNRQGAGDTF	TGTGCCAGCAGTAACCGACAGGGGGCGGGGGACACCTTC
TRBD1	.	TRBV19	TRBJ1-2	CASSIARDSGYTF	TGTGCCAGTAGTATAGCCCGGGACAGTGGCTACACCTTC
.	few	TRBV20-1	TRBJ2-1	CSAPQPTEQFF	TGCAGTGCCCCCCAGCCCACCGAGCAGTTCTTC
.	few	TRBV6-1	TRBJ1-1	CASSGHQGFLAEAFF	TGTGCCAGCAGTGGCCACCAGGGGTTCTTGGCTGAAGCTTTCTTT
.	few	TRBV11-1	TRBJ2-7	CASSPNPGGLILSSYEQYF	TGTGCCAGCAGCCCAAACCCCGGGGGATTGATCCTGAGCTCCTACGAGCAGTACTTC
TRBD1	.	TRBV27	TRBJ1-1	CASSSGQFNTEAFF	TGTGCCAGCAGTTCGGGACAGTTTAACACTGAAGCTTTCTTT
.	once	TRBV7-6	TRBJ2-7	CASSPRPQYEQYF	TGTGCCAGCAGCCCCCGCCCTCAATACGAGCAGTACTTC
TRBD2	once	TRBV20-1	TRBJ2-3	CSASGTSGRKDTQYF	TGCAGTGCTAGTGGGACTAGCGGGAGAAAAGATACGCAGTATTTT
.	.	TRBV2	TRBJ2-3	CASGTNTQYF	TGTGCCAGCGGAACTAATACGCAGTATTTT
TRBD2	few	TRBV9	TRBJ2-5	CASSPWTSGQETQYF	TGTGCCAGCAGCCCCTGGACTAGCGGCCAAGAGACCCAGTACTTC